The rows below give T cell receptor beta chains drawn from one sample of a study of blood T cells in healthy people across ages. TCRdb reprocessed the 5' RACE reads with MiXCR, giving one entry per CDR3 protein. This table has about 670,000 distinct CDR3 sequences, roughly 41% appearing once. The sample taken for sequencing was blood. The receptors here all came from an elderly man in good health. CDR3s leave out the opening cysteine and the closing phenylalanine or tryptophan.

V gene: TRBV3-1; J gene: TRBJ2-3; CDR3 protein: ASSQDRAWPDTQY
V gene: TRBV11-2; J gene: TRBJ2-3; CDR3 protein: ASSLAFAAVRATDTQY
V gene: TRBV9; J gene: TRBJ1-6; CDR3 protein: ASSVGDIHNSPLH
V gene: TRBV28; J gene: TRBJ2-5; CDR3 protein: ASSSPGQGENEQY
V gene: TRBV11-2; J gene: TRBJ2-4; CDR3 protein: ASSPTGAAKNIQY
V gene: TRBV7-9; J gene: TRBJ2-1; CDR3 protein: ASSPSFINNEQF
V gene: TRBV20-1; J gene: TRBJ2-7; CDR3 protein: SARDLTGVTYEQY
V gene: TRBV7-2; J gene: TRBJ2-7; CDR3 protein: ASSVAGTGPYEQY
V gene: TRBV25-1; J gene: TRBJ1-2; CDR3 protein: ASSELISGQGKNYGCT
V gene: TRBV5-1; J gene: TRBJ1-4; CDR3 protein: ASSLAGGEGEKLF
V gene: TRBV12-3/TRBV12-4; J gene: TRBJ2-5; CDR3 protein: ASASGPRKTQY
V gene: TRBV20-1; J gene: TRBJ2-7; CDR3 protein: SARGQGVAEQY
V gene: TRBV10-1; J gene: TRBJ2-5; CDR3 protein: ASSEVLNGEQY
V gene: TRBV7-8; J gene: TRBJ2-5; CDR3 protein: ASSLEMGLSGETQY
V gene: TRBV10-3; J gene: TRBJ2-1; CDR3 protein: VMCRLAGDEQF
V gene: TRBV27; J gene: TRBJ2-7; CDR3 protein: ATEIAGGGNEQY
V gene: TRBV28; J gene: TRBJ1-4; CDR3 protein: ASLHYSATNEKLF
V gene: TRBV6-2/TRBV6-3; J gene: -; CDR3 protein: ATKGAGTSTYEQY
V gene: TRBV6-1; J gene: TRBJ2-5; CDR3 protein: ASSAVRPPQETQY
V gene: TRBV5-1; J gene: TRBJ2-1; CDR3 protein: ASSQNRDRTYNEQF
V gene: TRBV6-2/TRBV6-3; J gene: TRBJ1-5; CDR3 protein: ASSPMSTRLAGRQPQH
V gene: TRBV6-5; J gene: TRBJ1-3; CDR3 protein: ASRPGQGRSGNTIY
V gene: TRBV10-3; J gene: TRBJ2-7; CDR3 protein: AISVRGAYEQY
V gene: TRBV20-1; J gene: TRBJ1-2; CDR3 protein: SARAFRLESYGYT
V gene: TRBV7-2; J gene: TRBJ2-7; CDR3 protein: ASNELGSNEQY
V gene: TRBV5-1; J gene: TRBJ2-7; CDR3 protein: ASSRDTSGGTYEQY
V gene: TRBV5-1; J gene: TRBJ2-7; CDR3 protein: ASSAGAGGPDEQY